These 30 T cell receptor beta chains came from one sample sequenced in a study of T-cell memory formation after mild COVID-19. TCRdb reprocessed the 5' RACE reads with MiXCR, giving one entry per CDR3 protein. The sample yields about 350,000 distinct CDR3 sequences, around 13% seen once. Material: PBMCs or a T cell subset sorted from them (not recorded which). The receptors come from a man younger than 30 who had mild COVID-19 (a few samples of this study predate the infection). Cell type and time point are not known.

This clonotype showed up just a few times. V usage is TRBV6-5 and J usage is TRBJ2-5; 11 nucleotides align to TRBD2. CDR3 length: 15 residues. Unmatched junction bases numbered 9, after V lost 7 bases and J lost 5 bases. Germline V lookup: CDR1 MNHEY, CDR2 SVGAGI. DNA of the CDR3: TGTGCCAGCACCGAAGGGACTAGCGGTATTGAGACCCAGTACTTC. Residues: CASTEGTSGIETQYF.

This clonotype was detected a few times. The gene calls are TRBV5-1 and TRBJ2-3; no definite D call. In germline, CDR1 is SGHRS, CDR2 YFSETQ. The CDR3 is 13 residues long. Trimming cost V 6 bases and J 4 bases, with 12 bases left between them. DNA for the CDR3: TGCGCCAGCATGGCAAATCACCCAGATACGCAGTATTTT. As protein: CASMANHPDTQYF.

This chain uses TRBV4-1 with TRBJ1-6; D is unresolved. The germline gives CDR1 MGHRA, CDR2 YSYEKL. Trimming removed 1 base at V and 1 base at J, with 5 bases between. This CDR3 is 15 amino acids long. The CDR3 protein is CASSQGRSYNSPLHF. Written as DNA, the CDR3 is TGCGCCAGCAGCCAAGGCCGTTCCTATAATTCACCCCTCCACTTT.

The chain is built from TRBV4-3 and TRBJ2-4, with a weak D call TRBD1 (5 bases). Germline V lookup: CDR1 LGHNA, CDR2 YSLEER. V shed 5 bases and J shed 8 bases, with 10 bases lying between them. This CDR3 spans 12 amino acids. CDR3 sequence (DNA): TGCGCCAGCAGCGACTTCAGGGACATTCAGTACTTC. The encoded protein is CASSDFRDIQYF.

This clonotype appeared many times. The chain has TRBV7-9 and TRBJ1-2; TRBD1 matches at 10 bases. This CDR3 is 14 amino acids long. In germline, CDR1 is SEHNR, CDR2 FQNEAQ (reference sequence). Trimming cost V 1 base and J 4 bases; bases outside gene matches: 0. The CDR3 protein is CASSLGQGAYGYTF. The CDR3 DNA reads as TGTGCCAGCAGCTTAGGACAGGGGGCCTATGGCTACACCTTC.

In this sample, this clonotype turned up a few times. The rearrangement joins TRBV24-1 to TRBJ2-2; D perhaps matches TRBD2 (5 bases). CDR3 length equals 14 residues. V lost 2 bases to trimming and J lost 6 bases, with 9 bases between them. Germline V lookup: CDR1 KGHDR, CDR2 SFDVKD. The CDR3 DNA sequence: TGTGCCACCAGTGATTCGGGGAGCGCCGGGGAGCTGTTTTTT. It yields the protein CATSDSGSAGELFF.

In this sample, this clonotype turned up many times. The gene calls are TRBV7-3 and TRBJ2-1, with D possibly matching TRBD2 (5 bases). Germline V gives CDR1 SGHTA, CDR2 FQGTGA. V lost 5 bases, J lost 7 bases, and 24 bases lay in between. The CDR3 length is 17 residues. Here the CDR3 DNA reads TGTGCCAGCAGCCTGTCCCCATTGGGCTTCTCGGGGAATGAGCAGTTCTTC. Translated, it gives CASSLSPLGFSGNEQFF.

V gene TRBV5-1 combines with J gene TRBJ2-4; perhaps TRBD2 as D (6 bases). This CDR3 region has 15 residues. Trimming stripped 4 bases from V and 0 bases from J, with 11 bases between. The germline gives CDR1 SGHRS, CDR2 YFSETQ. CDR3 DNA: TGCGCCAGCAGCGATGGAGGGCTAGCCAAAAACATTCAGTACTTC. It specifies CASSDGGLAKNIQYF. Based on the CDR3 plus reference TRBV5-1 and TRBJ2-4, the full variable domain is KAGVTQTPRYLIKTRGQQVTLSCSPISGHRSVSWYQQTPGQGLQFLFEYFSETQRNKGNFPGRFSGRQFSNSRSEMNVSTLELGDSALYLCASSDGGLAKNIQYFGAGTRLSVL.

This clonotype showed up just a few times. The V and J genes are TRBV19 and TRBJ1-1; 10 nucleotides align to TRBD1. The V and J ends lost 7 bases and 4 bases, in that order; junction bases with no gene match: 6. The CDR3 loop spans 14 amino acids. Germline CDR1 and CDR2: LNHDA and SQIVND (reference sequence). DNA of the CDR3: TGTGCCAGTACCCCGGGACAGGGGATCACTGAAGCTTTCTTT. It translates to CASTPGQGITEAFF.

The gene calls are TRBV24-1 and TRBJ2-1; D unclear. The germline gives CDR1 KGHDR, CDR2 SFDVKD. The V end was cut by 1 base, the J end by 10 bases, with 7 bases between. The CDR3 length is 12 residues. This CDR3 reads CATSDFHGEQFF. CDR3 DNA sequence: TGTGCCACCAGTGATTTCCACGGGGAGCAGTTCTTC.

The chain uses TRBV5-4 and TRBJ2-7; 10 bases fit TRBD2. The V gene end was trimmed by 2 bases and the J gene end by 2 bases; junction bases not matched to a gene: 4. Germline CDR1 reads SGHNT; CDR2 reads YYREEE (reference sequence). CDR3 length: 15 amino acids. CDR3 in amino acids: CASSFSGGPPYEQYF. CDR3 sequence (DNA): TGTGCCAGCAGCTTTAGCGGGGGGCCGCCCTACGAGCAGTACTTC.

This clonotype was counted a few times. The genes are TRBV4-3 and TRBJ2-5; TRBD2 agrees at 9 bases. The J segment lost 4 bases and the V segment lost 4 bases, leaving 7 bases of the junction unmatched. Germline assignment: CDR1 LGHNA and CDR2 YSLEER. The CDR3 consists of 15 residues. The CDR3 nucleotides read TGCGCCAGCAGCCGATTAGCGGGGGCCCGAGAGACCCAGTACTTC. It is translated as CASSRLAGARETQYF.

V and J are TRBV4-1 and TRBJ1-1; D unresolved. CDR3 length: 14 amino acids. The germline V gene has CDR1 MGHRA and CDR2 YSYEKL. Trimming shortened V by 4 bases and J by 4 bases, and 13 bases separated the two germline ends. CDR3 residues: CASSPEVVGTEAFF. Written as DNA, the CDR3 is TGCGCCAGCAGCCCTGAGGTGGTAGGCACTGAAGCTTTCTTT.

This clonotype was observed at least ten times. The chain is built from TRBV4-1 and TRBJ2-7, with a possible D match to TRBD2 (6 bases). The CDR3 has 16 residues. The V gene's germline CDR1 is MGHRA and CDR2 YSYEKL. The V gene lost 5 bases and the J gene lost 0 bases, with 17 bases spanning the gap. The CDR3 here is CASSTPSSGGSYEQYF. The CDR3 DNA sequence: TGCGCCAGCAGCACTCCGTCATCCGGGGGCTCCTACGAGCAGTACTTC.

Many counts were recorded for this clonotype. The rearrangement uses TRBV5-1 and TRBJ1-2; D not certain. The length of the CDR3 is 14 residues. Germline CDR1 and CDR2: SGHRS and YFSETQ. The V end lost 0 bases, the J end lost 1 base, and 7 bases lay between the germline ends. CDR3 bases: TGCGCCAGCAGCTTGGATGGAAATAACTATGGCTACACCTTC. Residues: CASSLDGNNYGYTF.

The V call is TRBV12-3 or TRBV12-4, the J call TRBJ2-1, with D possibly TRBD1 on 7 matching bases. The CDR3 extends over 14 amino acids. V dropped 3 bases and J dropped 8 bases, with 14 bases sitting between them. This CDR3 is CASSFFRGEDEQFF. Written as DNA, the CDR3 is TGTGCCAGCAGTTTCTTCAGGGGGGAGGATGAGCAGTTCTTC.

The chain combines TRBV24-1 with TRBJ1-5; perhaps TRBD1 as D (5 bases). Germline loops: CDR1 KGHDR, CDR2 SFDVKD. V was trimmed by 9 bases and J by 3 bases, leaving 11 bases between them. CDR3 length: 13 amino acids. The CDR3 DNA follows: TGTGCCACCGGAACAGGCCTCAATCAGCCCCAGCATTTT. Amino acids: CATGTGLNQPQHF.

The chain uses TRBV5-8 and TRBJ2-2; D is possibly TRBD2 (7 bases). CDR1 is SGHTS, CDR2 YDEGEE, per germline. The CDR3 sequence is 15 residues long. The V gene lost 5 bases and the J gene lost 7 bases, with 18 bases spanning the gap. CDR3 bases: TGTGCCAGCAGGCCGGCGGGGGCGCTCGGCGGGGAGCTGTTTTTT. The encoded protein is CASRPAGALGGELFF.

This clonotype appeared a few times. The chain is built from TRBV6-6 and TRBJ1-4; TRBD1 matches 7 bases. Losses at the gene ends were 4 bases for V and 4 bases for J; bases not matched to a gene: 6. The CDR3 covers 15 residues. Germline-derived CDR1 and CDR2 are MNHNY and SVGAGI (reference sequence). The CDR3 DNA is TGTGCCAGCAGTTCGGGACAGCGTAGTAATGAAAAACTGTTTTTT. Amino acids: CASSSGQRSNEKLFF.

The rearrangement joins TRBV7-6 to TRBJ1-4, with TRBD1 as a possible D gene (6 bases). Germline V gene data show CDR1 as SGHVS and CDR2 as FNYEAQ. CDR3 length: 17 residues. Trimming pared 1 base from V and 2 bases from J, leaving 14 bases between. The CDR3 nucleotides are TGTGCCAGCAGCTTAGTCCGTCAGGGGCTCACTAATGAAAAACTGTTTTTT. Translated: CASSLVRQGLTNEKLFF.

This clonotype has more than one count but fewer than ten. The V gene is TRBV2, the J gene TRBJ2-3; TRBD2 matches at 8 bases. V trimming: 7 bases; J trimming: 1 base; junction bases outside the gene matches: 10. Germline CDR1 reads SNHLY; CDR2 reads FYNNEI. CDR3 length: 16 amino acids. This CDR3 reads CASTPLAGWGTDTQYF. The CDR3 DNA reads as TGTGCCAGCACCCCGTTAGCGGGATGGGGCACAGATACGCAGTATTTT. Variable domain in full (rest from reference TRBV2 and TRBJ2-3): EPEVTQTPSHQVTQMGQEVILRCVPISNHLYFYWYRQILGQKVEFLVSFYNNEISEKSEIFDDQFSVERPDGSNFTLKIRSTKLEDSAMYFCASTPLAGWGTDTQYFGPGTRLTVL.

The genes are TRBV5-1 and TRBJ1-4; D not resolved. The CDR3 contains 15 residues. V dropped 0 bases and J dropped 5 bases, with 11 bases sitting between them. Per the germline V gene, CDR1 is SGHRS and CDR2 is YFSETQ. CDR3 loop: CASSLGQTSNEKLFF. CDR3 DNA: TGCGCCAGCAGCTTGGGGCAGACAAGCAATGAAAAACTGTTTTTT.

V gene TRBV15 combines with J gene TRBJ2-3, with TRBD2 matching over 10 bases. After removal of 3 bases from V and 4 bases from J, the junction contained 7 bases not matched to a gene. Germline CDR1 is LNHNV and CDR2 is YYDKDF (reference sequence). CDR3 length: 16 amino acids. The CDR3 DNA follows: TGTGCCACCAGCAGTACGAAGCGGGGGGGCTCAGATACGCAGTATTTT. It codes for CATSSTKRGGSDTQYF.

V and J are TRBV29-1 and TRBJ2-3; D might be TRBD2 (6 bases). Germline V gene sequence: CDR1 SQVTM, CDR2 ANQGSEA. Trimming took off 7 bases at V and 7 bases at J, with 12 bases between the two ends. CDR3 length equals 11 residues. The CDR3 DNA is TGCAGCGATGACCTAGCGTATACGCAGTATTTT. It yields the protein CSDDLAYTQYF.

This clonotype was seen a few times. The chain has TRBV6-5 and TRBJ2-3; D perhaps matches TRBD2 (7 bases). The CDR3 totals 20 residues. The V gene's germline CDR1 is MNHEY and CDR2 SVGAGI. V lost 2 bases and J 1 base, leaving 25 bases between the germline ends. CDR3 nucleotide sequence: TGTGCCAGCAGTTACCGGATGGGGAAGAAACAGGGAGGGCGCACAGATACGCAGTATTTT. This translates into CASSYRMGKKQGGRTDTQYF.

This clonotype was found a few times. This chain joins TRBV30 and TRBJ2-1; a weak D match, TRBD2 (7 bases). The germline V gene encodes CDR1 GTSNPN and CDR2 SVGIG (reference sequence). This CDR3 is 13 amino acids long. The V end was cut by 5 bases, the J end by 7 bases, with 15 bases between. For the CDR3, the DNA is TGTGCCTGGCGGTGGGGGGGCCGAAATGAGCAGTTCTTC. Translating gives CAWRWGGRNEQFF.

This clonotype has a handful of counts. The rearrangement joins TRBV5-1 to TRBJ2-3; weak D call: TRBD2 (5 bases). V lost 4 bases, J lost 2 bases, and 17 bases lay in between. Looked up from germline, CDR1 is SGHRS and CDR2 is YFSETQ. The CDR3 totals 16 residues. CDR3 coding DNA: TGCGCCAGCAGCCCCGGACTCTCGACTCCCACAGATACGCAGTATTTT. Translation: CASSPGLSTPTDTQYF.

The chain recombines TRBV5-1 with TRBJ2-5; 9 positions match TRBD1. CDR3 length: 16 residues. Trimming at V came to 3 bases and at J to 2 bases, leaving 8 bases not matched to a gene. In germline, CDR1 is SGHRS, CDR2 YFSETQ. The CDR3 coding sequence is TGCGCCAGCAGCTCCGGGACAGGGCCGGAGCAAGAGACCCAGTACTTC. Translated, it gives CASSSGTGPEQETQYF. The whole variable domain, remainder taken from reference TRBV5-1 and TRBJ2-5, is KAGVTQTPRYLIKTRGQQVTLSCSPISGHRSVSWYQQTPGQGLQFLFEYFSETQRNKGNFPGRFSGRQFSNSRSEMNVSTLELGDSALYLCASSSGTGPEQETQYFGPGTRLLVL.

The V call is TRBV4-1, the J call TRBJ2-1, with TRBD2 matching 13 bases. CDR1 and CDR2 from the germline V gene are MGHRA and YSYEKL. Trimming at V came to 3 bases and at J to 4 bases, leaving 0 bases not matched to a gene. This CDR3 contains 15 residues. DNA for the CDR3: TGCGCCAGCAGCCAGGGACTAGCGGGGTACAATGAGCAGTTCTTC. Amino acid sequence: CASSQGLAGYNEQFF.

This chain joins TRBV6-2 or TRBV6-3 and TRBJ2-7; 7 bases are shared with TRBD1. Losses at the gene ends were 5 bases for V and 3 bases for J; bases not matched to a gene: 7. Germline CDR1 reads MNHEY; CDR2 reads SVGEGT. CDR3 size: 14 residues. The chain's CDR3 is CASSQQGLLYEQYV. The DNA of the CDR3 is TGTGCCAGCAGTCAACAGGGGTTACTCTACGAGCAGTACGTC.